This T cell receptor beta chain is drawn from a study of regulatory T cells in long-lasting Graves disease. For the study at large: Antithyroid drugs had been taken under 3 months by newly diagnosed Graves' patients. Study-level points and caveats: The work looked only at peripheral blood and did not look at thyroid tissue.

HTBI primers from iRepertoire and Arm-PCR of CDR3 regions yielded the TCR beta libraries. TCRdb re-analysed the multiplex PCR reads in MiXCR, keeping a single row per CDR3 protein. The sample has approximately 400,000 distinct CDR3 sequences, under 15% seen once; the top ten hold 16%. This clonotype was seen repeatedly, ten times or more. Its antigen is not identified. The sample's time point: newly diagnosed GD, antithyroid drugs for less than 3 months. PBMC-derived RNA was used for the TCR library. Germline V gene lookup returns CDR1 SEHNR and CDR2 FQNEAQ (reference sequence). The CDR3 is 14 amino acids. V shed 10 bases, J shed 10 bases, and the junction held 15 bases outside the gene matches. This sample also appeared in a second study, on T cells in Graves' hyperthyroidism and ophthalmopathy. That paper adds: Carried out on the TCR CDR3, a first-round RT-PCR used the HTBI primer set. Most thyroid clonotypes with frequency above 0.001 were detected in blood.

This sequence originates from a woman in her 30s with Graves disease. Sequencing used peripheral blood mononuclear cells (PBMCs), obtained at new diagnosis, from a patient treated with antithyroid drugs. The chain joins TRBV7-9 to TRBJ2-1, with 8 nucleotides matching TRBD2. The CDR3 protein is CAIPGRAGGGEQFF. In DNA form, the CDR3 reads TGTGCCATTCCCGGGAGGGCGGGAGGAGGAGAGCAGTTCTTC. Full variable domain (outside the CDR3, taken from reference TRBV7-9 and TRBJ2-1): DTGVSQNPRHKITKRGQNVTFRCDPISEHNRLYWYRQTLGQGPEFLTYFQNEAQLEKSRLLSDRFSAERPKGSFSTLEIQRTEQGDSAMYLCAIPGRAGGGEQFFGPGTRLTVL.